These T cell receptor beta chains were read from a single sample in a study of spatial heterogeneity in lung cancer. TCRdb passed the 5' RACE reads through MiXCR, listing each CDR3 protein once. The sample includes tens of thousands of distinct CDR3 sequences, approximately 19% of them seen just once. Specimen: PBMCs, collected at follow-up. These receptors were taken from a male donor with early-stage non-small cell lung cancer. Both conserved end residues are part of each CDR3. Each record gives: V gene, D gene, J gene, clone size, CDR3 DNA, CDR3 protein. The D gene is left open where the match is weak. The listing skips clone size in some rows; elsewhere it reads once, few, many or a size class.

v_gene: TRBV6-5; d_gene: -; j_gene: TRBJ2-7; abundance: few; CDR3nt: TGTGCCAGCAGGGCGTCAGGATACGAGCAGTACTTC; CDR3aa: CASRASGYEQYF
v_gene: TRBV5-6; d_gene: TRBD1; j_gene: TRBJ2-6; abundance: few; CDR3nt: TGTGCCAGCAGCTTAATAGGGACAGGGGAGACTGGGGCCAACGTCCTGACTTTC; CDR3aa: CASSLIGTGETGANVLTF
v_gene: TRBV12-3/TRBV12-4; d_gene: TRBD2; j_gene: TRBJ2-5; abundance: -; CDR3nt: TGTGCCAGCAGTCCCGGGACTAGCGGGAGTTTTGAGACCCAGTACTTC; CDR3aa: CASSPGTSGSFETQYF
v_gene: TRBV20-1; d_gene: TRBD1; j_gene: TRBJ2-5; abundance: -; CDR3nt: TGCAGTGCTCCGGACAGGGGGCGCTTGGAGACCCAGTACTTC; CDR3aa: CSAPDRGRLETQYF
v_gene: TRBV4-3; d_gene: -; j_gene: TRBJ1-1; abundance: many; CDR3nt: TGCGCCAGCAGCCAACAGGGGCGGAACACTGAAGCTTTCTTT; CDR3aa: CASSQQGRNTEAFF
v_gene: TRBV3-1; d_gene: TRBD2; j_gene: TRBJ2-7; abundance: many; CDR3nt: TGTGCCAGCAGCCTTAGCGGGAGGGATCCCGAGCAGTACTTC; CDR3aa: CASSLSGRDPEQYF
v_gene: TRBV5-1; d_gene: -; j_gene: TRBJ2-3; abundance: -; CDR3nt: TGCGCCAGCAGCTTGGGGGCGGGATCCGCAGATACGCAGTATTTT; CDR3aa: CASSLGAGSADTQYF
v_gene: TRBV19; d_gene: TRBD1; j_gene: TRBJ2-2; abundance: -; CDR3nt: TGTGCCAGTAGTATAGAAGGACAGGGGGATACCGGGGAGCTGTTTTTT; CDR3aa: CASSIEGQGDTGELFF
v_gene: TRBV2; d_gene: -; j_gene: TRBJ2-3; abundance: few; CDR3nt: TGTGCCAGCAATCAAGGCAGTAACACAGATACGCAGTATTTT; CDR3aa: CASNQGSNTDTQYF
v_gene: TRBV11-2; d_gene: TRBD2; j_gene: TRBJ2-5; abundance: -; CDR3nt: TGTGCCAGCAGCCAACGGCTACTAGCGATCCAAGAGACCCAGTACTTC; CDR3aa: CASSQRLLAIQETQYF
v_gene: TRBV28; d_gene: -; j_gene: TRBJ1-4; abundance: few; CDR3nt: TGTGCCAGCAGTTTTCCCCGCGGACCCAACAAGGAAAAACTGTTTTTT; CDR3aa: CASSFPRGPNKEKLFF
v_gene: TRBV20-1; d_gene: TRBD1; j_gene: TRBJ2-3; abundance: -; CDR3nt: TGCAGTGCTAGACCCGGACAGGGGCGCACAGATACGCAGTATTTT; CDR3aa: CSARPGQGRTDTQYF
v_gene: TRBV12-3/TRBV12-4; d_gene: -; j_gene: TRBJ2-2; abundance: -; CDR3nt: TGTGCCAGCAGACTAGCTGCCGGGGAGCTGTTTTTT; CDR3aa: CASRLAAGELFF
v_gene: TRBV6-6; d_gene: -; j_gene: TRBJ2-1; abundance: -; CDR3nt: TGTGCCAGCAGTTCCCCCGGGGCAACCTACAATGAGCAGTTCTTC; CDR3aa: CASSSPGATYNEQFF
v_gene: TRBV11-2; d_gene: -; j_gene: TRBJ2-5; abundance: few; CDR3nt: TGTGCCAGCAGCGTCCGGGACTCCCAAGAGACCCAGTACTTC; CDR3aa: CASSVRDSQETQYF
v_gene: TRBV6-1; d_gene: TRBD2; j_gene: TRBJ2-5; abundance: -; CDR3nt: TGTGCCAGCAGTGCTGGGACGTCGACTAGCGGGGTAGAGACCCAGTACTTC; CDR3aa: CASSAGTSTSGVETQYF
v_gene: TRBV11-1; d_gene: -; j_gene: TRBJ2-2; abundance: -; CDR3nt: TGTGCCAGCAGCTTAGGTACATTACTAGCGAACACCGGGGAGCTGTTTTTT; CDR3aa: CASSLGTLLANTGELFF
v_gene: TRBV6-5; d_gene: TRBD1; j_gene: TRBJ2-1; abundance: few; CDR3nt: TGTGCCAGCAGTCGGACCGGGACAGCCTCCTACAATGAGCAGTTCTTC; CDR3aa: CASSRTGTASYNEQFF
v_gene: TRBV11-1; d_gene: -; j_gene: TRBJ2-2; abundance: -; CDR3nt: TGTGCCAGCAGCTTAAACCCAGCCGGGTGGCCCGGGGAGCTGTTTTTT; CDR3aa: CASSLNPAGWPGELFF
v_gene: TRBV11-2; d_gene: TRBD2; j_gene: TRBJ2-5; abundance: many; CDR3nt: TGTGCCAGCAGCTTAGCTGCTAGCGGGATTGCCGAGACCCAGTACTTC; CDR3aa: CASSLAASGIAETQYF
v_gene: TRBV3-1; d_gene: -; j_gene: TRBJ2-6; abundance: few; CDR3nt: TGTGCCAGCAGCCGAGGACACCTAACCCGCTCTGGGGCCAACGTCCTGACTTTC; CDR3aa: CASSRGHLTRSGANVLTF
v_gene: TRBV7-9; d_gene: TRBD1; j_gene: TRBJ1-1; abundance: few; CDR3nt: TGTGCCAGCAGCACACTCCCGAGGGGGCTTGCTGAAGCTTTCTTT; CDR3aa: CASSTLPRGLAEAFF